This T cell receptor beta chain emerged from a study of OX40 agonist ivuxolimab in advanced cancers. Study at large: Every 2 weeks, patients got intravenous ivuxolimab at one of six dose levels (0.01-10 mg/kg). Three patients responded partially, comprising one with hepatocellular carcinoma and two with cutaneous melanoma.

Only in-frame clones appear in the TCRdb table, and some are missing; sequencing was by immunoSEQ multiplex PCR. The sample yields fewer than 85,000 clones, approximately 90% seen once. General study findings and limits: Some patients without response likewise showed low normalized clonal expansion.

The V end was cut by 3 bases, the J end by 6 bases, with 8 bases between. Germline V gene sequence: CDR1 DFQATT, CDR2 SNEGSKA (reference sequence). This CDR3 spans 11 amino acids. With regard to this clone: Antigen specificity is unknown.

The gene calls are TRBV20-1 and TRBJ1-2, with TRBD1 as a possible D gene (6 bases). The TCR sequence derives from an adult with an advanced solid tumor such as melanoma, head and neck, liver or kidney cancer. This specimen consisted of CD4+ or CD8+ T cells sorted from blood, obtained in a trial of the OX40 agonist ivuxolimab. The CDR3, as DNA: TGCAGTGCTAGGGGGACACATGGCTACACCTTC. Protein sequence: CSARGTHGYTF.